This TCR beta chain was observed in a study of blood T cell repertoires in COVID-19. Study at large: Acute and convalescent COVID-19 specimens originated in the United States, Italy and Spain.

This CDR3 is 13 amino acids long. The V and J ends lost 2 bases and 2 bases respectively, with 6 bases between them. The V gene's germline CDR1 is MGHRA and CDR2 YSYEKL. Original handling: How many nucleated cells were present was estimated from reference gene primer amplification. Sequencing used immunoSEQ multiplex PCR; TCRdb keeps in-frame clones, though not all of them. V and J calls and clone size follow that table, whereas D and trimming were derived from the DNA. Of 23,000 or so clones detected, 86% appear once; the ten largest clones hold more than 25%. The chain links TRBV4-1 to TRBJ1-2; possibly TRBD1 for D (6 bases). This clonotype originated in a human donor with active COVID-19. The donor label of this sample is uncertain. The source material was peripheral blood. As DNA, the CDR3 is TGCGCCAGCAGCCAACAGGGGAACTATGGCTACACCTTC. It is translated as CASSQQGNYGYTF.